The 11 T cell receptor beta chains reported below all come from one sample, sequenced in a study of T-cell memory formation after mild COVID-19. One entry per CDR3 protein results from TCRdb running MiXCR on the 5' RACE reads. The data hold 250,000 to 350,000 distinct CDR3 sequences, with 15% observed a single time. Sequenced: PBMCs or a T cell subset sorted from them (not recorded which). Receptors originate from a man aged 18 to 35 who had mild COVID-19 (a few samples of this study predate the infection). Cell type and time point are not known.

V usage is TRBV20-1 and J usage is TRBJ2-5; no reliable D call. Germline assignment: CDR1 DFQATT and CDR2 SNEGSKA (reference sequence). The CDR3 spans 13 residues. Trimming took 5 bases from V and 4 from J, leaving 14 bases between them. The CDR3 coding sequence is TGCAGTGCTTCCACCGGATCCTTAGAGACCCAGTACTTC. This codes for CSASTGSLETQYF.

There are many counts of this clonotype. The rearrangement joins TRBV5-1 to TRBJ2-3; D tentatively fits TRBD1 or TRBD2 (6 bases each). Trimming shortened V by 1 base and J by 4 bases, and 10 bases separated the two germline ends. The CDR3 consists of 14 residues. Germline CDR1 is SGHRS and CDR2 is YFSETQ. The CDR3 DNA follows: TGCGCCAGCAGCTTGATGGGGGGCGCAGATACGCAGTATTTT. Translating gives CASSLMGGADTQYF.

This clonotype was seen a handful of times. The rearrangement joins TRBV3-1 to TRBJ2-7, with 10 bases aligning to TRBD2. The trim removed 4 bases at V and 2 bases at J, leaving 5 bases unmatched. Germline CDR1 and CDR2: LGHDT and YNNKEL (reference sequence). This CDR3 region has 15 residues. The CDR3 region has the DNA TGTGCCAGCAGCCGTAGCGGGGGGCCGACCTACGAGCAGTACGTC. This translates into CASSRSGGPTYEQYV.

In this sample, this clonotype turned up a few times. This rearrangement joins TRBV28 to TRBJ1-6, with a weak D call TRBD1 (6 bases). Germline V gene sequence: CDR1 MDHEN, CDR2 SYDVKM. The CDR3 covers 15 residues. Trimming pared 4 bases from V and 10 bases from J, leaving 17 bases between. The CDR3 reads CASSWGGLNGSPLHF. As DNA, the CDR3 is TGTGCCAGCAGTTGGGGGGGGCTCAACGGGTCACCCCTCCACTTT.

This clonotype turned up a few times. The chain is built from TRBV6-5 and TRBJ2-3; D gene unclear. V lost 0 bases and J 2 bases, leaving 9 bases between the germline ends. The CDR3 has 15 amino acids. Germline V CDR1 and CDR2: MNHEY, SVGAGI. The CDR3 sequence is CASSYSPRSTDTQYF. The CDR3 coding sequence is TGTGCCAGCAGTTACTCCCCTAGATCCACAGATACGCAGTATTTT.

This clonotype was counted a few times. The V and J genes are TRBV15 and TRBJ1-5, with 8 bases aligning to TRBD1. CDR1 LNHNV and CDR2 YYDKDF come from the germline V gene (reference sequence). The CDR3 covers 16 residues. Trimming at V came to 4 bases and at J to 2 bases, leaving 7 bases not matched to a gene. CDR3 coding DNA: TGTGCCACCAGCAAGGGGGCAGGGGGCCGCAATCAGCCCCAGCATTTT. It codes for CATSKGAGGRNQPQHF.

This clonotype was counted many times. V is TRBV7-9 and J is TRBJ2-3; D unresolved. Trimming pared 3 bases from V and 5 bases from J, leaving 3 bases between. Germline CDR1 reads SEHNR; CDR2 reads FQNEAQ (reference sequence). CDR3 size: 11 residues. CDR3 amino acids: CASSFLDTQYF. The CDR3 coding sequence is TGTGCCAGCAGCTTTTTAGATACGCAGTATTTT.

The rearrangement uses TRBV3-1 and TRBJ2-5; a possible D gene is TRBD2 (6 bases). With 1 base removed from V and 4 bases from J, the gap between germline ends came to 19 bases. CDR1 and CDR2 from the germline V gene are LGHDT and YNNKEL (reference sequence). The CDR3 covers 17 residues. The CDR3 is CASSQASGREASETQYF. CDR3 nucleotides: TGTGCCAGCAGCCAAGCTTCGGGCAGGGAGGCTTCAGAGACCCAGTACTTC.

The rearrangement joins TRBV29-1 to TRBJ2-5, with D possibly being TRBD2 (7 bases). V lost 4 bases, J lost 5 bases, and 17 bases lay in between. There are 14 residues in the CDR3. The V gene's germline CDR1 is SQVTM and CDR2 ANQGSEA. Here the CDR3 reads CSVVQGGALETQYF. The CDR3 region has the DNA TGCAGCGTTGTTCAAGGGGGGGCCCTCGAGACCCAGTACTTC. Full variable domain (remainder filled in from reference TRBV29-1 and TRBJ2-5): SAVISQKPSRDICQRGTSLTIQCQVDSQVTMMFWYRQQPGQSLTLIATANQGSEATYESGFVIDKFPISRPNLTFSTLTVSNMSPEDSSIYLCSVVQGGALETQYFGPGTRLLVL.

This clonotype has just a few counts. CDR3 residues: CAISESSPLGAKNIQYF. The CDR3 coding sequence is TGTGCCATCAGTGAGTCGAGTCCCTTAGGTGCCAAAAACATTCAGTACTTC. The V gene is TRBV10-3, the J gene TRBJ2-4; no clear D. CDR3 size: 17 residues. V dropped 0 bases and J dropped 1 base, with 13 bases sitting between them. Looked up from germline, CDR1 is ENHRY and CDR2 is SYGVKD.

The V and J genes are TRBV6-2 or TRBV6-3 and TRBJ2-3; a possible D gene is TRBD1 (6 bases). Germline V lookup: CDR1 MNHEY, CDR2 SVGEGT. There are 17 residues in the CDR3. V lost 3 bases and J 4 bases, leaving 20 bases between the germline ends. The CDR3 sequence is CASSYLGTRGRADTQYF. The CDR3 coding sequence is TGTGCCAGCAGTTATCTGGGGACAAGAGGTCGGGCAGATACGCAGTATTTT.